This is a list of T cell receptor beta chains from one sample in a study of blood T cells in healthy people across ages. Each CDR3 protein gets one entry after TCRdb re-called the 5' RACE reads with MiXCR. The sample lists around 700,000 distinct CDR3 sequences, 20% to 30% occurring once. This sample was shared with a second study, whose subject was T cells of mothers and their children.

The material sequenced was blood. The receptors stem from a boy aged 5-17 years in good health. CDR3s include the opening cysteine and the closing phenylalanine or tryptophan. A D gene is named only where the DNA matches it firmly. Some rows mark clone size as missing; the rest say once, few, many or name a class of expanded clone.

j_call | v_call | d_call | clone_size | cdr3_nt | cdr3_aa
TRBJ2-2 | TRBV27 | - | - | TGTGCCAGCAGTTTAATGGACTTTGCGAACACCGGGGAGCTGTTTTTT | CASSLMDFANTGELFF
TRBJ2-7 | TRBV4-3 | TRBD2 | - | TGCGCCAGCAGGGGGGTCCAAGCTGGGACTAGCGGGAGGCCGAGCTCCTACGAGCAGTACTTC | CASRGVQAGTSGRPSSYEQYF
TRBJ2-5 | TRBV20-1 | TRBD1 | few | TGCAGTGCTGAAGGGCCACCGGGACAGGGGGGCACACTCCAAGAGACCCAGTACTTC | CSAEGPPGQGGTLQETQYF
TRBJ1-2 | TRBV6-1 | - | few | TGTGCCAGCAGAAGCGACAGGATTCTCGGCATAGGTGACTATGGCTACACCTTC | CASRSDRILGIGDYGYTF
TRBJ1-1 | TRBV12-3/TRBV12-4 | - | - | TGTGCCAGCAGTTTGGCCCCGGGGGACGGGGACACTGAAGCTTTCTTT | CASSLAPGDGDTEAFF
TRBJ2-3 | TRBV7-9 | - | few | TGTGCCAGCAGCTTAGTCGACAGCACAGATACGCAGTATTTT | CASSLVDSTDTQYF
TRBJ2-1 | TRBV4-2 | - | - | TGTGCCAGCAGCCAAGTGGTAGCTTACAATGAGCAGTTCTTC | CASSQVVAYNEQFF
TRBJ1-2 | TRBV2 | TRBD1 | once | TGTGCCAGCAGTGATCCAGGGGGTTATGGCTACACCTTC | CASSDPGGYGYTF
TRBJ2-3 | TRBV29-1 | - | few | TGCAGCGTTGAAGTGACAGGGAGGGATACGCAGTATTTT | CSVEVTGRDTQYF
TRBJ1-1 | TRBV7-3 | - | - | TGTGCCAGCAGCTTATCGCCCGGCTACACTGAAGCTTTCTTT | CASSLSPGYTEAFF
TRBJ2-5 | TRBV2 | TRBD2 | - | TGTGCCAGCAAGCTCCTAGCGGGGGGAGAGACCCAGTACTTC | CASKLLAGGETQYF
TRBJ2-7 | TRBV28 | TRBD2 | - | TGTGCCAGCAGCCGGGGGGGCTCTTGCGAGCAGTACTTC | CASSRGGSCEQYF
TRBJ2-3 | TRBV4-1 | - | few | TGCGCCAGCAGCCCGATCCGGGAGAGGAGCACAGATACGCAGTATTTT | CASSPIRERSTDTQYF
TRBJ2-1 | TRBV7-9 | TRBD1 | few | TGTGCCAGCAGCTATCCGGGACAGGCTTACAATGAGCAGTTCTTC | CASSYPGQAYNEQFF
TRBJ2-4 | TRBV20-1 | - | - | TGCAGTGCTAGAGATGGCCGGGGGCGAAACATTCAGTACTTC | CSARDGRGRNIQYF
TRBJ1-1 | TRBV13 | - | few | TGTGCCAGCAGCCCCGGGACAAAAAACACTGAAGCTTTCTTT | CASSPGTKNTEAFF
TRBJ2-7 | TRBV5-1 | - | - | TGCGCCAGCAGCTTTGGTCACCACAACTCCTACGAGCAGTACTTC | CASSFGHHNSYEQYF
TRBJ2-3 | TRBV20-1 | TRBD1 | - | TGCAGTGCAGGACGAGCGAGAGGGGGCTCCCATACGCAGTATTTT | CSAGRARGGSHTQYF
TRBJ2-6 | TRBV19 | TRBD1 | - | TGTGCCAGTAGTATAGCGGCAGGGGGTTCTGGGGCCAACGTCCTGACTTTC | CASSIAAGGSGANVLTF
TRBJ2-7 | TRBV28 | - | - | TGTGCCAGCAGGTCCGGGGCGTTAAACCTCCACGAGCAGTACTTC | CASRSGALNLHEQYF
TRBJ2-2 | TRBV4-1 | TRBD1 | - | TGCGCCAGCAGCGACTGGACAGGGAACGGGGAGCTGTTTTTT | CASSDWTGNGELFF
TRBJ2-5 | TRBV29-1 | - | - | TGCAGCGTTGAATGGGGGGAGACCCAGTACTTC | CSVEWGETQYF
TRBJ2-5 | TRBV6-6 | TRBD2 | - | TGTGCCAGCAAGATTCGGGGGGCGGGGGGGGAGACCCAGTACTTC | CASKIRGAGGETQYF
TRBJ1-1 | TRBV12-5 | - | - | TGTGCTAGTGGTTTCGGGGACCCCAGGAACACTGAAGCTTTCTTT | CASGFGDPRNTEAFF
TRBJ2-3 | TRBV20-1 | TRBD2 | few | TGCAGTGCTAGGCTGGGGGGGATCACAGATACGCAGTATTTT | CSARLGGITDTQYF
TRBJ2-5 | TRBV29-1 | - | - | TGCAGCGTTGTATGGGGACTCCACCAAGAGACCCAGTACTTC | CSVVWGLHQETQYF
TRBJ1-2 | TRBV25-1 | - | - | TGTGCCAGCAGTGACACGTGGATGGGGGCTGATGGCTACACCTTC | CASSDTWMGADGYTF
TRBJ2-1 | TRBV20-1 | - | few | TGCAGTGCTCCTCCCCGGCAGGGATCCAATGAGCAGTTCTTC | CSAPPRQGSNEQFF